This paragraph covers one T cell receptor beta chain sequence. J was trimmed by 2 bases and V by 0 bases; bases with no gene match: 9. The CDR3 runs to 17 residues. This sample was included in a study of blood T cell repertoires in COVID-19. Study at large: Specimens from acute and convalescent COVID-19 originated in the United States, Italy and Spain. PBMCs, B-cell-depleted T cells, or T cells provided the cDNA or gDNA that made up the material.

In the study's own analysis: Amplified reference gene primers provided the basis for estimating nucleated cell counts. TCRdb's copy holds only in-frame clones and misses some; the assay was immunoSEQ multiplex PCR. V and J calls and clone size follow that table, whereas D and trimming were derived from the DNA. The table records 200,000 to 250,000 clones, about 80% of them present only once. The sequenced sample consisted of peripheral blood. This TCR was recovered from an elderly woman with active or convalescent COVID-19. This chain joins TRBV23-1 and TRBJ2-7; 8 nucleotides line up with TRBD1. TRBV23-1 is marked as an open reading frame, function uncertain. The CDR3 DNA reads as TGCGCCAGCAGTCAATCCCCAGGGGGCAGATGGGCCTACGAGCAGTACTTC. This translates into CASSQSPGGRWAYEQYF.